This T cell receptor beta chain was sequenced during a study of shared clonotypes between healthy human individuals. Genomic DNA per cell subset filled all wells of several immunoSEQ plates. 300 ng DNA, roughly 30,000 T cell genomes, went into unsorted PBMC replicate PCRs. Original processing notes: Without quality scores, immunoSEQ junctional reads could not be filtered like full-length reads. Only in-frame clones appear in the TCRdb table, and some are missing; sequencing was by immunoSEQ multiplex PCR. From that table come the V and J calls and clone size; the DNA was used to work out D and trimming. The sample holds some 530,000 clones; 65% to 85% are singletons and the top ten take about 13%. V lost 4 bases and J 3 bases, leaving 10 bases between the germline ends. This CDR3 is 13 amino acids long. Germline V gene sequence: CDR1 SGHRS, CDR2 YFSETQ. There were only Caucasian adults among the donors, and all lived in Nashville, Tennessee.

The origin of this receptor is a woman in her forties in good health. Some clones in this sample may be carry-over from other donors' samples. This sequence joins TRBV5-1 and TRBJ2-5, with a possible D match to TRBD1 (5 bases). The sample consisted of PBMCs. The CDR3 region is CASSTGTEETQYF. The CDR3 DNA reads as TGCGCCAGCAGCACAGGAACGGAAGAGACCCAGTACTTC. Using reference TRBV5-1 and TRBJ2-5 for the parts outside the CDR3, the full variable domain is KAGVTQTPRYLIKTRGQQVTLSCSPISGHRSVSWYQQTPGQGLQFLFEYFSETQRNKGNFPGRFSGRQFSNSRSEMNVSTLELGDSALYLCASSTGTEETQYFGPGTRLLVL.